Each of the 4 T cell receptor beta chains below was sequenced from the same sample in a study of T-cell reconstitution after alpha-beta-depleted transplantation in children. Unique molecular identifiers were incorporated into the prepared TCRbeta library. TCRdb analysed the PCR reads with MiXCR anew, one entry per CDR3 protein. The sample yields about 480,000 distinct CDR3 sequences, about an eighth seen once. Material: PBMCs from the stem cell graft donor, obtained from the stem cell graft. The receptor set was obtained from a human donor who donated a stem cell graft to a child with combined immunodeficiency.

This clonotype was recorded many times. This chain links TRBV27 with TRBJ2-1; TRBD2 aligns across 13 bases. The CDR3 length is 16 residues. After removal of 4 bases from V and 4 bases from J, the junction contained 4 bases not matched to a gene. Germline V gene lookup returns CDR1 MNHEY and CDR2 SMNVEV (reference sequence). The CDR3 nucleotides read TGTGCCAGCAGTTCAGGGACTAGCGGGACATACAATGAGCAGTTCTTC. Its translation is CASSSGTSGTYNEQFF.

The CDR3 coding sequence is TGTGCCACCAGTGATTTGGCAGTCGGCGGGGGAGACTACAATGAGCAGTTCTTC. This gives the protein CATSDLAVGGGDYNEQFF. This chain uses TRBV24-1 with TRBJ2-1, with 7 bases identical to TRBD2. CDR1 is KGHDR, CDR2 SFDVKD, per germline. The CDR3 has 18 amino acids. With 0 bases clipped from V and 3 bases from J, the junction kept 10 bases outside the gene matches.

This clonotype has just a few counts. The CDR3 DNA follows: TGCGCCAGCAGCCAAACTAGGGCCCAAGAGACCCAGTACTTC. As protein: CASSQTRAQETQYF. The chain combines TRBV4-1 with TRBJ2-5; D may be TRBD2 (5 bases). From germline, CDR1 is MGHRA and CDR2 YSYEKL. CDR3 length: 14 amino acids. With 2 bases removed from V and 1 base from J, the gap between germline ends came to 8 bases.

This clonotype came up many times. The DNA for the CDR3 is TGTGCCAGCAGCGTAGGGACTTCTCAAGAGACCCAGTACTTC. It yields the protein CASSVGTSQETQYF. The V gene is TRBV9, the J gene TRBJ2-5; the D gene is possibly TRBD2 (5 bases). Germline CDR1 is SGDLS and CDR2 is YYNGEE. Trimming removed 0 bases at V and 2 bases at J, with 8 bases between. This CDR3 has 14 amino acids.